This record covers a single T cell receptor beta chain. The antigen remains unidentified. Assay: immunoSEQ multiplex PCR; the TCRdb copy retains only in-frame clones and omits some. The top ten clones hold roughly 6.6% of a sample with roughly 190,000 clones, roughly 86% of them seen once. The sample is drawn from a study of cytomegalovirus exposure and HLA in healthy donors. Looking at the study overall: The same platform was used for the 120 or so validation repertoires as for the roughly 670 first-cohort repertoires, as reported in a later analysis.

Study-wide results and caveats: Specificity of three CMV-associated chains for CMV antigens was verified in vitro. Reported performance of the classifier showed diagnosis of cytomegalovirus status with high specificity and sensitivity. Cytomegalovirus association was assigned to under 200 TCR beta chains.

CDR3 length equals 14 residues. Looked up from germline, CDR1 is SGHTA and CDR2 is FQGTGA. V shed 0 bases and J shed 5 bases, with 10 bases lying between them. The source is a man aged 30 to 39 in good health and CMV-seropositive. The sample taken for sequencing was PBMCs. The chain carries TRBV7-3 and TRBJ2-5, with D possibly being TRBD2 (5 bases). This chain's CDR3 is CASSLTAGWETQYF. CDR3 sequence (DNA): TGTGCCAGCAGCTTAACTGCGGGTTGGGAGACCCAGTACTTC.